The 13 T cell receptor beta chains in this list originate from one sample, sequenced in a study of T-cell memory formation after mild COVID-19. TCRdb reprocessed the 5' RACE reads via MiXCR and lists one record per CDR3 protein. The table lists more than 300,000 distinct CDR3 sequences, approximately 22% of them singletons. The sequenced sample was PBMCs or a T cell subset sorted from them (not recorded which). The receptors here all came from a man aged 18-30 years who had mild COVID-19 (a few samples of this study predate the infection). Cell type and time point are not known.

In regard to this clonotype: As the CDR3 is not closed by the conserved phenylalanine or tryptophan, this likely results from a read error. CDR3 sequence (DNA): TGCAGTGCTAGAGATTTGGCGGTTCACAATGAGCAGTTCTTA. It is translated as CSARDLAVHNEQFL. This chain joins TRBV20-1 and TRBJ2-1; no clear D gene. Trimming removed 0 bases at V and 5 bases at J, with 11 bases between. Germline CDR1 reads DFQATT; CDR2 reads SNEGSKA (reference sequence). This CDR3 region has 14 residues.

V usage is TRBV15 and J usage is TRBJ1-2; D is unresolved. There are 13 residues in the CDR3. The ends were cut back, 2 bases at V and 1 base at J, with 5 bases in the middle. Germline values: CDR1 LNHNV, CDR2 YYDKDF (reference sequence). This chain's CDR3 is CATSRLINYGYTF. The CDR3 region has the DNA TGTGCCACCAGCAGATTGATTAACTATGGCTACACCTTC.

This sequence joins TRBV20-1 and TRBJ1-5; D is unclear. This CDR3 contains 13 residues. CDR1 is DFQATT, CDR2 SNEGSKA, per germline (reference sequence). V lost 7 bases, J lost 2 bases, and 12 bases lay in between. The CDR3 region is CSVGRRGNQPQHF. CDR3 nucleotides: TGCAGTGTCGGGAGGAGGGGCAATCAGCCCCAGCATTTT.

The chain combines TRBV20-1 with TRBJ2-1; a possible D gene is TRBD2 (6 bases). Germline V gene lookup returns CDR1 DFQATT and CDR2 SNEGSKA (reference sequence). V was cut by 6 bases and J by 0 bases, with 12 bases left in between. This CDR3 is 14 amino acids long. Here the CDR3 DNA reads TGCAGTGCCGCGCGGGAAAGCTCCTACAATGAGCAGTTCTTC. This encodes CSAARESSYNEQFF.

The CDR3 nucleotides are TGCGCCAGCAGCTTGGAGTTAAGGTCCGGCTCTGAAGCTTTCTTT. Its protein is CASSLELRSGSEAFF. This sequence joins TRBV5-1 and TRBJ1-1; D gene unclear. The CDR3 has 15 amino acids. V was clipped by 0 bases and J by 6 bases, with 15 bases between them. The germline gives CDR1 SGHRS, CDR2 YFSETQ.

There are many counts of this clonotype. The chain links TRBV5-1 to TRBJ2-1; possible D gene TRBD1, 5 bases. This CDR3 is 15 amino acids long. V lost 2 bases and J lost 4, with 13 bases in between. Germline loops: CDR1 SGHRS, CDR2 YFSETQ. CDR3 protein: CASSLLQGLYNEQFF. CDR3 bases: TGCGCCAGCAGCTTATTGCAGGGCCTATACAATGAGCAGTTCTTC.

This clonotype was counted between two and nine times. This sequence joins TRBV6-1 and TRBJ2-1; TRBD2 is a possible D gene (5 bases). Per the germline V gene, CDR1 is MNHNS and CDR2 is SASEGT. With 3 bases removed from V and 6 bases from J, the gap between germline ends came to 15 bases. The CDR3 has 15 residues. The CDR3 DNA follows: TGTGCCAGCAGTGAGAGGTTGCTAGCTGGCAATGAGCAGTTCTTC. As protein: CASSERLLAGNEQFF.

This clonotype was seen only a few times. The chain combines TRBV7-6 with TRBJ2-5; TRBD1 aligns across 8 bases. Germline V gene lookup returns CDR1 SGHVS and CDR2 FNYEAQ. V lost 4 bases and J lost 3; bases outside the gene matches: 7. The CDR3 consists of 15 residues. CDR3 sequence: CASSSEPDREETQYF. CDR3 DNA sequence: TGTGCCAGCAGCTCTGAACCGGACAGGGAAGAGACCCAGTACTTC.

Concerning this clonotype itself: A much larger clone differs by one base, so this may be a read error. V usage is TRBV7-2 and J usage is TRBJ1-1; a possible D gene is TRBD1 (5 bases). CDR1 SGHTA and CDR2 FQGNSA come from the germline V gene. The CDR3 is made up of 14 amino acids. With 5 bases removed from V and 3 bases from J, the gap between germline ends came to 13 bases. CDR3 sequence: CASSNRQWDTEAFF. CDR3 in DNA: TGTGCCAGCAGCAATCGACAGTGGGACACTGAAGCTTTCTTT.

This clonotype came up a few times. The V gene is TRBV11-2, the J gene TRBJ2-3; a weak D match, TRBD1 (5 bases). The CDR3 is 13 residues long. V was cut by 7 bases and J by 2 bases, with 10 bases left in between. Germline lookup yields CDR1 SGHAT and CDR2 FQNNGV. DNA for the CDR3: TGTGCCAGCAAGGGGCCCATCACAGATACGCAGTATTTT. It translates to CASKGPITDTQYF.

Only a few counts were recorded for this clonotype. This chain connects TRBV7-6 to TRBJ2-3, with D perhaps TRBD2 (7 bases). Germline assignment: CDR1 SGHVS and CDR2 FNYEAQ. V shed 5 bases and J shed 5 bases, with 17 bases lying between them. This CDR3 comprises 15 residues. The DNA of the CDR3 is TGTGCCAGCAGCCCACCGGGGGGCGGGGGAGATACGCAGTATTTT. Translating gives CASSPPGGGGDTQYF.

The V call is TRBV5-1, the J call TRBJ1-4; maybe TRBD1 (5 bases). Trimming left V 4 bases short and J 0 bases short, with 19 bases between. Per the germline V gene, CDR1 is SGHRS and CDR2 is YFSETQ. The CDR3 totals 18 residues. The CDR3 protein is CASSLRGARIATNEKLFF. The CDR3 DNA reads TGCGCCAGCAGCCTTCGCGGGGCGAGGATAGCAACTAATGAAAAACTGTTTTTT.

This clonotype was counted between two and nine times. V is TRBV6-2 or TRBV6-3 and J is TRBJ2-7, with TRBD1 matching over 10 bases. The ends lost 5 bases at V and 5 bases at J; junction bases unmatched: 9. The CDR3 is made up of 15 amino acids. Germline CDR1 is MNHEY and CDR2 is SVGEGT. In DNA, the CDR3 is TGTGCCAGCAGTGCGGCCGGGACAGGGGTCCACGAGCAGTACTTC. Residues: CASSAAGTGVHEQYF.